The source of this T cell receptor beta chain is a study of T cells after yellow fever vaccination (dated by TCRdb to 2018 to 2020). Study-level background: The SMART-Seq v4 Ultra Low Input RNA kit was used to prepare libraries from fractions with low cell numbers. Blood was collected at multiple timepoints before and after primary and secondary immunization, and bulk PBMC replicates and cell subsets were isolated. Two healthy male donors, one aged 18 to 30 and one aged 30 to 40 years, made up the cohort. Bulk TCR alpha and beta repertoires were sequenced longitudinally to track T-cell clones before and after primary and booster YFV17D yellow fever vaccination. What the authors observed across the whole study: The study included only a couple of donors, which limits how far the findings can be generalized. A small fraction of clonotypes appeared in both the CD4 and CD8 compartments, likely as a result of convergent recombination. Compared with the primary T-cell response, the secondary T-cell response was faster but weaker, reaching its peak on day 5 rather than on day 15. After the booster, most of the clones that had expanded following primary vaccination were detected again (approximately 95% of CD4 and roughly 90% of CD8), which suggests that memory was broadly maintained. FACS-sorted repertoires could contain abundant contaminating clonotypes from the bulk population, so computational filtering was required.

In light of the paper, this sample's treatment or condition label describes: live attenuated yellow fever vaccine strain. A standard Ficoll-Paque protocol was used to isolate PBMCs from peripheral blood. Dynabeads CD4 and CD8 positive selection kits were used to isolate the CD4 and CD8 T-cell fractions. TriZol was used to extract RNA from bulk PBMCs, CD4 and CD8 fractions, and dextramer-positive and dextramer-negative fractions. To note about this clonotype: Its specific antigen is unknown. A read error may produce the germline difference seen at one junction end.

The sample was run on an Illumina NovaSeq 6000. TCR cDNA was synthesized by 5'RACE template switching, which introduced a universal primer site and unique molecular identifiers. cDNA synthesis was primed from both the TCR alpha and TCR beta constant segments. Library amplification involved two PCR steps, and the second step added sample barcodes and sequencing adapters. Sequencing of libraries was performed on Illumina HiSeq 2500 (2x100 bp) or NovaSeq (2x150 bp). As for how the authors treated the data: MIGEC was used to demultiplex reads and collapse the reads into UMI consensus sequences, and MiXCR was used for V(D)J alignment. Vaccine-responding clonotypes were identified with edgeR using replicate PBMC samples, with FDR below 0.01 and a log2 fold change above 5 up to day 15 being required. CD4 or CD8 identity was assigned to each bulk clonotype according to whether the clonotype was present at higher abundance in the sequenced CD4 repertoire or the sequenced CD8 repertoire. TCRdb reprocessed the public reads (quality trimming at Q25 with fastp, clone calling with MiXCR) and kept in-frame beta chains. Each entry merges the rows of one CDR3 protein and shows their most common DNA and genes. The V and J calls and clone size are TCRdb's, not the authors'. The sample has 250,000 to 300,000 distinct CDR3 sequences on record, approximately 5.2% of them singletons. Of the sample, roughly 3.5% falls within the top ten clones.

The CDR3 runs 12 amino acids, cysteine and phenylalanine included. Left in the record is the CDR3 DNA by itself, 36 bases read in frame from the first base. Via the germline V gene (reference sequence), CDR1 is MNHNY and CDR2 SVGAGI. This TCR was recovered from a man aged 18 to 35 who received the YFV17D yellow fever vaccine. The V and J segments used are TRBV6-6 and TRBJ2-2; TRBD1 lines up with 7 middle nucleotides. This specimen was CD4+ T cells sorted from PBMCs, taken on the day of the yellow fever booster vaccination. For the CDR3, the sequence is CAGGQAPGELVF. The DNA is TGTGCCGGCGGACAGGCTCCCGGGGAGCTGGTTTTT.